These 29 T cell receptor beta chains originate from one sample sequenced in a study of pediatric ulcerative colitis. During colonoscopy, one to two rectal pinch biopsies were collected. The repertoire was sequenced with immunoSEQ multiplex PCR; TCRdb's copy has only in-frame clones and lacks some. The repertoire holds approximately 22,000 clones, roughly two thirds seen once, with roughly 15% in the top ten. The sequenced sample was gut tissue. These receptors came from a boy younger than 18 with severe ulcerative colitis.

The chain uses TRBV19 and TRBJ1-6; unclear D gene. Germline lookup yields CDR1 LNHDA and CDR2 SQIVND (reference sequence). The CDR3 has 13 residues. V gave up 10 bases and J gave up 2 bases, with 9 bases separating them. The CDR3 loop is CATSQTYNSPLHF. DNA for the CDR3: TGTGCCACTTCACAGACCTATAATTCACCCCTCCACTTT.

The chain carries TRBV30 and TRBJ1-2; D remains ambiguous. Per germline, CDR1 GTSNPN and CDR2 SVGIG (reference sequence). This CDR3 is built from 17 residues. V lost 3 bases and J 1 base, leaving 21 bases between the germline ends. The CDR3 nucleotides read TGTGCCTGGAGGTACCCCAACGATAGAGGCCTTAACTATGGCTACACCTTC. It translates to CAWRYPNDRGLNYGYTF.

CDR3 sequence: CASSRTSGSTDTQYF. The CDR3 nucleotides read TGCGCCAGCAGCCGGACTAGCGGTAGCACAGATACGCAGTATTTT. This chain uses TRBV5-1 with TRBJ2-3, with TRBD2 identical over 10 bases. V was clipped by 4 bases and J by 0 bases; unmatched bases: 2. The CDR3 loop spans 15 amino acids. Looked up from germline, CDR1 is SGHRS and CDR2 is YFSETQ.

Note on this clone: Different DNA sequences within this sample yield the same CDR3. The genes are TRBV5-1 and TRBJ2-5, with D perhaps TRBD1 or TRBD2 (5 bases each). The CDR3 runs to 14 residues. CDR1 SGHRS and CDR2 YFSETQ come from the germline V gene. Trimming shortened V by 0 bases and J by 1 base, and 7 bases separated the two germline ends. For the CDR3, the DNA is TGCGCCAGCAGCTTGGGGGGGACCCAAGAGACCCAGTACTTC. This translates into CASSLGGTQETQYF. The whole variable domain, filled in from reference TRBV5-1 and TRBJ2-5, reads KAGVTQTPRYLIKTRGQQVTLSCSPISGHRSVSWYQQTPGQGLQFLFEYFSETQRNKGNFPGRFSGRQFSNSRSEMNVSTLELGDSALYLCASSLGGTQETQYFGPGTRLLVL.

This clone was seen once. The chain uses TRBV2 and TRBJ2-7, with a possible D match to TRBD2 (6 bases). The CDR3 contains 13 residues. Germline V gene data show CDR1 as SNHLY and CDR2 as FYNNEI. V was pared by 4 bases and J by 3 bases, with 10 bases between. CDR3 DNA: TGTGCCAGCAGTGGGGCGGGGCTCTACGAGCAGTACTTC. It encodes CASSGAGLYEQYF.

This clone was detected only once. V is TRBV7-9 and J is TRBJ1-5; 8 positions match TRBD1. The CDR3 covers 15 residues. Germline V CDR1 and CDR2: SEHNR, FQNEAQ (reference sequence). Unmatched junction bases numbered 6, after V lost 5 bases and J lost 3 bases. The CDR3: CASSSTGGNNQPQHF. The CDR3 DNA sequence: TGTGCCAGCAGCAGTACAGGGGGTAACAATCAGCCCCAGCATTTT.

The V call is TRBV30, the J call TRBJ1-6; D gene uncertain. CDR1 is GTSNPN and CDR2 is SVGIG in the germline V gene (reference sequence). The CDR3 length is 14 residues. V was pared by 2 bases and J by 7 bases, with 12 bases between. The CDR3 coding sequence is TGTGCCTGGAGTTTTACCCGCGTGAATTCACCCCTCCACTTT. It is translated as CAWSFTRVNSPLHF.

The chain carries TRBV5-1 and TRBJ2-5, with D tentatively TRBD2 (5 bases). The CDR3 runs 15 residues. The germline CDR1 and CDR2 sequences are SGHRS and YFSETQ. Trimming removed 2 bases at V and 4 bases at J, with 15 bases between. CDR3 bases: TGCGCCAGCAGCTTAGAGGGCCCCCTCCGAGAGACCCAGTACTTC. Translated, it gives CASSLEGPLRETQYF.

This clone was seen a few times. The V gene is TRBV11-2, the J gene TRBJ1-1; D is unresolved. There are 14 residues in the CDR3. V was trimmed by 5 bases and J by 0 bases, leaving 10 bases between them. Germline lookup yields CDR1 SGHAT and CDR2 FQNNGV. DNA of the CDR3: TGTGCCAGCAGCGGTGGGGTCATGAACACTGAAGCTTTCTTT. Its translation: CASSGGVMNTEAFF.

The CDR3 DNA sequence: TGTGCCAGTAGTCCCTTCGTGGCAGCCTACCCCGAAGCTTTCTTT. Protein: CASSPFVAAYPEAFF. The chain couples TRBV19 to TRBJ1-1; unclear D gene. The V and J ends lost 5 bases and 8 bases respectively, with 21 bases between them. This CDR3 has 15 residues. The germline gives CDR1 LNHDA, CDR2 SQIVND (reference sequence).

For the CDR3, the DNA is TGTGCCAGCAGTGAAAGCGAGAGATCTGGCTACACCTTC. Translating gives CASSESERSGYTF. This chain links TRBV2 with TRBJ1-2; D ambiguous. Germline V gives CDR1 SNHLY, CDR2 FYNNEI. Trimming cost V 2 bases and J 7 bases, with 11 bases left between them. The CDR3 runs to 13 residues.

The chain uses TRBV29-1 and TRBJ1-1, with a tentative D call TRBD1 (5 bases). The CDR3 consists of 9 residues. The germline V gene encodes CDR1 SQVTM and CDR2 ANQGSEA. Trimming took 7 bases from V and 6 from J, leaving 6 bases between them. DNA for the CDR3: TGCAGCGCGGGGCCTGAAGCTTTCTTT. Translation: CSAGPEAFF. The full variable domain, completed using reference TRBV29-1 and TRBJ1-1, is SAVISQKPSRDICQRGTSLTIQCQVDSQVTMMFWYRQQPGQSLTLIATANQGSEATYESGFVIDKFPISRPNLTFSTLTVSNMSPEDSSIYLCSAGPEAFFGQGTRLTVV.

The gene calls are TRBV4-2 and TRBJ2-7, with a possible D match to TRBD2 (5 bases). CDR3 length: 14 amino acids. Germline CDR1 is LGHNA and CDR2 is YNFKEQ. Between the trimmed V and J ends, which lost 0 bases and 1 base, there was a span of 7 bases. In DNA, the CDR3 is TGTGCCAGCAGCCAAGATGCGGGTTCCTACGAGCAGTACTTC. Translated, it gives CASSQDAGSYEQYF.

This clone is medium-sized in the sample. The chain carries TRBV7-6 and TRBJ2-1, with TRBD2 as a possible D gene (6 bases). CDR1 is SGHVS and CDR2 is FNYEAQ in the germline V gene. The V end lost 4 bases, the J end lost 4 bases, and 11 bases lay between the germline ends. This CDR3 spans 14 amino acids. The CDR3 region has the DNA TGTGCCAGCAGCTCAGCGGGTCAGTACAATGAGCAGTTCTTC. Translation: CASSSAGQYNEQFF.

The genes are TRBV19 and TRBJ1-1; weak D call: TRBD1 (6 bases). V lost 6 bases, J lost 4 bases, and 12 bases lay in between. Germline lookup yields CDR1 LNHDA and CDR2 SQIVND (reference sequence). The CDR3 runs to 13 residues. CDR3 coding DNA: TGTGCCAGTAGGGGGGGCGCGGGCACTGAAGCTTTCTTT. As protein: CASRGGAGTEAFF.

The chain joins TRBV5-1 to TRBJ2-7, with a possible D match to TRBD2 (6 bases). Germline CDR1 is SGHRS and CDR2 is YFSETQ. V was clipped by 5 bases and J by 0 bases, with 9 bases between them. The CDR3 loop spans 13 amino acids. Here the CDR3 reads CASSSGSSYEQYF. The CDR3 bases are TGCGCCAGCAGTAGCGGTTCCTCCTACGAGCAGTACTTC.

CDR3 bases: TGTGCCTGGGGACGTGTGGGGGCTTTCTTT. It yields the protein CAWGRVGAFF. The V and J genes are TRBV30 and TRBJ1-1; D unclear. This CDR3 contains 10 residues. CDR1 is GTSNPN and CDR2 is SVGIG in the germline V gene (reference sequence). Trimming took 5 bases from V and 11 from J, leaving 12 bases between them.

This clone was counted only a few times. This chain joins TRBV9 and TRBJ2-1; unclear D gene. The CDR3 length is 13 residues. Trimming cost V 0 bases and J 4 bases, with 5 bases left between them. Germline V gene sequence: CDR1 SGDLS, CDR2 YYNGEE. CDR3 DNA: TGTGCCAGCAGCGTAGTCGGATACAATGAGCAGTTCTTC. Translated, it gives CASSVVGYNEQFF.

This clone appeared once. This chain connects TRBV6-6 to TRBJ2-5, with unresolved D. Germline V gene lookup returns CDR1 MNHNY and CDR2 SVGAGI (reference sequence). This CDR3 region has 13 residues. Trimming took off 5 bases at V and 5 bases at J, with 12 bases between the two ends. CDR3 nucleotide sequence: TGTGCCAGCAGTCGGTGGGCGGCGGAGACCCAGTACTTC. Its protein is CASSRWAAETQYF.

V and J are TRBV19 and TRBJ2-1; 8 bases match TRBD2. This CDR3 region has 16 residues. The V segment lost 8 bases and the J segment 0 bases; nucleotides outside the gene matches: 9. Germline V gene lookup returns CDR1 LNHDA and CDR2 SQIVND (reference sequence). The CDR3 DNA reads TGTGCCAGTTCGGGGGGGGCCGCTAACTCCTACAATGAGCAGTTCTTC. This sequence encodes CASSGGAANSYNEQFF.

This rearrangement joins TRBV7-2 to TRBJ1-1; no clear D gene. Per germline, CDR1 SGHTA and CDR2 FQGNSA. This CDR3 comprises 14 residues. V was cut by 5 bases and J by 4 bases, with 14 bases left in between. The CDR3 reads CASSTDRWVTEAFF. CDR3 in DNA: TGTGCCAGCAGCACCGATCGATGGGTCACTGAAGCTTTCTTT.

J is TRBJ1-6 and V is TRBV7-2; D not certain. V was pared by 1 base and J by 7 bases, with 11 bases between. The CDR3 runs to 15 residues. Germline CDR1 is SGHTA and CDR2 is FQGNSA. The CDR3 here is CASSLDGVGNSPLHF. CDR3 nucleotides: TGTGCCAGCAGCTTAGATGGGGTAGGAAATTCACCCCTCCACTTT.

The chain employs TRBV30 and TRBJ1-5, with 9 bases aligning to TRBD1. Germline V CDR1 and CDR2: GTSNPN, SVGIG (reference sequence). Trimming at V came to 0 bases and at J to 1 base, leaving 4 bases not matched to a gene. This CDR3 contains 16 residues. The CDR3 region is CAWSVGQGWSNQPQHF. The CDR3 DNA reads TGTGCCTGGAGTGTGGGACAGGGTTGGAGCAATCAGCCCCAGCATTTT.

The gene calls are TRBV7-3 and TRBJ2-7; weak D call: TRBD2 (5 bases). CDR3 length: 15 amino acids. The V end was cut by 1 base, the J end by 8 bases, with 18 bases between. Germline CDR1 reads SGHTA; CDR2 reads FQGTGA. The CDR3 nucleotides are TGTGCCAGCAGCTTAAAGGATGGGGAGAGCTTGAAGCAGTACTTC. Its translation: CASSLKDGESLKQYF.

This clone came up once. The chain couples TRBV4-2 to TRBJ2-5, with TRBD2 identical over 8 bases. Trimming cost V 4 bases and J 5 bases; bases outside gene matches: 6. In germline, CDR1 is LGHNA, CDR2 YNFKEQ. The CDR3 has 14 residues. The CDR3 nucleotides read TGTGCCAGCAGCCCAGGGACTAGTTGGGAGACCCAGTACTTC. This codes for CASSPGTSWETQYF.

This clone has more than one count but fewer than ten. The DNA of the CDR3 is TGTGCCTGGAGTGTACGGGGGGCAGGCTATGGCTACACCTTC. Amino acid sequence: CAWSVRGAGYGYTF. The gene calls are TRBV30 and TRBJ1-2, with a possible D match to TRBD1 (6 bases). CDR1 and CDR2 from the germline V gene are GTSNPN and SVGIG (reference sequence). Trimming removed 0 bases from V and 4 bases from J, with 12 bases in between. The CDR3 has 14 residues.

This clone has only a few counts. The rearrangement uses TRBV18 and TRBJ2-7; D gene uncertain. CDR3 size: 12 residues. Trimming shortened V by 3 bases and J by 2 bases, and 5 bases separated the two germline ends. Germline V gives CDR1 KGHSH, CDR2 LQKENI. The CDR3 loop reads CASSPRTYEQYF. In DNA, the CDR3 is TGTGCCAGCTCACCTCGGACCTACGAGCAGTACTTC.

The gene calls are TRBV6-5 and TRBJ1-3; 7 bases align to TRBD1. CDR1 and CDR2 (germline): MNHEY, SVGAGI. V gave up 8 bases and J gave up 2 bases; unmatched junction bases: 0. This CDR3 has 12 amino acids. For the CDR3, the DNA is TGTGCCAGCCAGGGGGCTGGAAACACCATATATTTT. As protein: CASQGAGNTIYF.

The chain has TRBV15 and TRBJ1-5, with D possibly being TRBD1 (5 bases). Trimming took 3 bases from V and 4 from J, leaving 16 bases between them. Germline lookup yields CDR1 LNHNV and CDR2 YYDKDF (reference sequence). CDR3 length equals 16 residues. CDR3: CATSSDSGTENQPQHF. Here the CDR3 DNA reads TGTGCCACCAGCAGTGACTCCGGGACGGAGAATCAGCCCCAGCATTTT.